One and the same sample provided the 13 T cell receptor beta chains below, sequenced in a study of TIL therapy for anti-PD-1-resistant metastatic lung cancer. Time point reported: pre-treatment sample, taken before nivolumab and TIL therapy. This was the immunoSEQ v3 assay. The data were produced by immunoSEQ multiplex PCR, yet TCRdb's version contains in-frame clones alone and is incomplete. The table shows 45,000 to 75,000 clones, with around 63% occurring only once. Material: blood, obtained at baseline. Receptors originate from a person between 25 and 79 years old with non-small cell lung cancer.

The chain combines TRBV27 with TRBJ1-4, with D unresolved. Germline CDR1 reads MNHEY; CDR2 reads SMNVEV (reference sequence). The CDR3 spans 14 residues. Trimming took 3 bases from V and 4 from J, leaving 9 bases between them. The CDR3 is CASSLIWGNEKLFF. CDR3 sequence (DNA): TGTGCCAGCAGTTTGATCTGGGGTAATGAAAAACTGTTTTTT. The full variable domain, rest sourced from reference TRBV27 and TRBJ1-4, is EAQVTQNPRYLITVTGKKLTVTCSQNMNHEYMSWYRQDPGLGLRQIYYSMNVEVTDKGDVPEGYKVSRKEKRNFPLILESPSPNQTSLYFCASSLIWGNEKLFFGSGTQLSVL.

CDR3 loop: CASSQDAWTASTEAFF. The CDR3 DNA is TGTGCCAGCAGCCAAGATGCGTGGACAGCGAGCACTGAAGCTTTCTTT. The rearrangement joins TRBV4-2 to TRBJ1-1, with D perhaps TRBD1 (6 bases). The CDR3 consists of 16 residues. Per germline, CDR1 LGHNA and CDR2 YNFKEQ. V lost 0 bases, J lost 4 bases, and 15 bases lay in between.

The table lists this clone with a few counts. The chain links TRBV7-3 to TRBJ2-7; 9 bases agree with TRBD1. CDR1 is SGHTA and CDR2 is FQGTGA in the germline V gene. V shed 5 bases, J shed 6 bases, and the junction held 5 bases outside the gene matches. This CDR3 is built from 13 residues. CDR3 protein: CASSAATGGEQYF. The DNA of the CDR3 is TGTGCCAGCAGCGCCGCGACAGGGGGCGAGCAGTACTTC.

The rearrangement links TRBV29-1 to TRBJ2-5; unclear D gene. CDR1 and CDR2 from the germline V gene are SQVTM and ANQGSEA. The V end lost 4 bases, the J end lost 5 bases, and 11 bases lay between the germline ends. This CDR3 region has 12 residues. Written as DNA, the CDR3 is TGCAGCGTTGGAGAGTTTCGGGAGACCCAGTACTTC. Amino acids: CSVGEFRETQYF.

Only a few counts were recorded for this clone. The CDR3 reads CSVDGLYGYTF. DNA of the CDR3: TGCAGCGTTGATGGCCTGTATGGCTACACCTTC. The V gene is TRBV29-1, the J gene TRBJ1-2; the D is unclear. Trimming shortened V by 3 bases and J by 5 bases, and 7 bases separated the two germline ends. The CDR3 contains 11 residues. CDR1 is SQVTM, CDR2 ANQGSEA, per germline. The full variable domain, completed using reference TRBV29-1 and TRBJ1-2, is SAVISQKPSRDICQRGTSLTIQCQVDSQVTMMFWYRQQPGQSLTLIATANQGSEATYESGFVIDKFPISRPNLTFSTLTVSNMSPEDSSIYLCSVDGLYGYTFGSGTRLTVV.

The rearrangement links TRBV27 to TRBJ1-1, with TRBD1 matching 7 bases. CDR1 is MNHEY and CDR2 is SMNVEV in the germline V gene (reference sequence). V lost 10 bases, J lost 4 bases, and 9 bases stayed unmatched. This CDR3 comprises 13 residues. This chain's CDR3 is CANPCRDSTEAFF. CDR3 bases: TGTGCCAACCCTTGTAGGGACAGCACTGAAGCTTTCTTT.

The V and J genes are TRBV6-5 and TRBJ2-3; unclear D gene. CDR1 is MNHEY and CDR2 is SVGAGI in the germline V gene. V lost 3 bases and J 4 bases, leaving 11 bases between the germline ends. The CDR3 spans 14 residues. The DNA of the CDR3 is TGTGCCAGCAGTTATAATCCAACCCCAGATACGCAGTATTTT. This codes for CASSYNPTPDTQYF.

The rearrangement joins TRBV2 to TRBJ1-2, with 11 positions matching TRBD1. From germline, CDR1 is SNHLY and CDR2 FYNNEI. The CDR3 has 17 amino acids. V shed 3 bases, J shed 0 bases, and the junction held 6 bases outside the gene matches. The CDR3 spells CASSDRDRGASNYGYTF. The CDR3 coding sequence is TGTGCCAGCAGTGACAGGGACAGGGGGGCATCTAACTATGGCTACACCTTC.

The V gene is TRBV30, the J gene TRBJ2-5; the match to TRBD2 covers 10 bases. The CDR3 has 14 amino acids. V was pared by 0 bases and J by 5 bases, with 3 bases of the junction left unmatched. From germline, CDR1 is GTSNPN and CDR2 SVGIG (reference sequence). The CDR3 here is CAWSVLAGSETQYF. Here the CDR3 DNA reads TGTGCCTGGAGTGTACTAGCGGGATCTGAGACCCAGTACTTC.

This rearrangement joins TRBV7-6 to TRBJ2-5; the D is unclear. V was shortened by 4 bases and J by 5 bases, with 5 bases between the two germline ends. The CDR3 covers 11 residues. Per germline, CDR1 SGHVS and CDR2 FNYEAQ. CDR3 bases: TGTGCCAGCAGCTCGGGTGAGACCCAGTACTTC. The encoded protein is CASSSGETQYF.

This chain links TRBV6-1 with TRBJ2-1; D may correspond to TRBD1 or TRBD2 (5 bases each). The germline CDR1 and CDR2 sequences are MNHNS and SASEGT. V lost 3 bases, J lost 3 bases, and 9 bases lay in between. CDR3 length equals 14 residues. The CDR3 sequence: CASSDQRGYNEQFF. DNA of the CDR3: TGTGCCAGCAGTGACCAGAGGGGCTACAATGAGCAGTTCTTC.

The genes are TRBV10-3 and TRBJ2-3, with 10 bases aligning to TRBD2. The germline V gene has CDR1 ENHRY and CDR2 SYGVKD. There are 15 residues in the CDR3. V was pared by 6 bases and J by 4 bases, with 7 bases of the junction left unmatched. In nucleotides, the CDR3 is TGTGCCATCAGAGAGGGACTAGCGAATGCAGATACGCAGTATTTT. Translating gives CAIREGLANADTQYF.

The gene calls are TRBV2 and TRBJ1-4; the D gene is possibly TRBD1 (6 bases). The CDR3 spans 16 residues. Germline V gene data show CDR1 as SNHLY and CDR2 as FYNNEI. V was pared by 3 bases and J by 3 bases, with 14 bases between. Here the CDR3 reads CASSDPGAGSNEKLFF. The CDR3 DNA reads as TGTGCCAGCAGTGATCCGGGGGCGGGTTCTAATGAAAAACTGTTTTTT. The complete variable domain, with remaining parts taken from reference TRBV2 and TRBJ1-4, reads EPEVTQTPSHQVTQMGQEVILRCVPISNHLYFYWYRQILGQKVEFLVSFYNNEISEKSEIFDDQFSVERPDGSNFTLKIRSTKLEDSAMYFCASSDPGAGSNEKLFFGSGTQLSVL.